The rows below give T cell receptor beta chains drawn from one sample of a study of cytomegalovirus exposure and HLA in healthy donors. TCRdb keeps only in-frame clones here, not all; method: immunoSEQ multiplex PCR. In the table there are roughly 150,000 clones, about 96% of which are singletons. The specimen was PBMCs. Receptors originate from a woman aged 18-29 years in good health and CMV-seronegative. Both conserved end residues are part of each CDR3. Each record gives: clone size, J gene, V gene, D gene, CDR3 DNA, CDR3 protein. A D gene is named only where the DNA matches it firmly. Size is omitted from some rows. Given values are once, few, many or a class for expanded clones.

clone_size: .
j_call: TRBJ1-2
v_call: TRBV5-5
d_call: .
cdr3_nt: TGTGCCAGCAGCTTCAGGGGTGACTATGGCTACACCTTC
cdr3_aa: CASSFRGDYGYTF

clone_size: .
j_call: TRBJ2-3
v_call: TRBV7-8
d_call: .
cdr3_nt: TGTGCCAGCAGCTTAGCGGAGGGCCTCGCAATGGGAGATACGCAGTATTTT
cdr3_aa: CASSLAEGLAMGDTQYF

clone_size: .
j_call: TRBJ2-7
v_call: TRBV30
d_call: TRBD1
cdr3_nt: TGTGCCTGGAGTACCGGACAGGGGGTGCAGTACTTC
cdr3_aa: CAWSTGQGVQYF

clone_size: .
j_call: TRBJ1-2
v_call: TRBV4-2
d_call: .
cdr3_nt: TGTGCCAGCAGCCAAGATTTGACTGCAGGGGTTTATGGCTACACCTTC
cdr3_aa: CASSQDLTAGVYGYTF

clone_size: .
j_call: TRBJ2-1
v_call: TRBV7-2
d_call: TRBD2
cdr3_nt: TGTGCCAGCAGCTTAGGTTGGGTAGCCGGGGGGGGCCGGAATGAGCAGTTCTTC
cdr3_aa: CASSLGWVAGGGRNEQFF

clone_size: .
j_call: TRBJ2-2
v_call: TRBV11-1
d_call: TRBD1
cdr3_nt: TGTGCCAGCAGCTCTCGGACAGGGGGCACCGGGGAGCTGTTTTTT
cdr3_aa: CASSSRTGGTGELFF

clone_size: .
j_call: TRBJ2-4
v_call: TRBV2
d_call: .
cdr3_nt: TGTGCCAGCTCCGTGAGGGCAGGGGATTTATTGACCAAAAACATTCAGTACTTC
cdr3_aa: CASSVRAGDLLTKNIQYF

clone_size: .
j_call: TRBJ2-1
v_call: TRBV7-2
d_call: .
cdr3_nt: TGTGCCAGCAGCGGAGTCGAGGCCGATTACAATGAGCAGTTCTTC
cdr3_aa: CASSGVEADYNEQFF

clone_size: .
j_call: TRBJ1-5
v_call: TRBV6-6
d_call: .
cdr3_nt: TGTGCCAGCACCCAAAAGGGGAATCAGCCCCAGCATTTT
cdr3_aa: CASTQKGNQPQHF

clone_size: .
j_call: TRBJ2-2
v_call: TRBV10-3
d_call: TRBD2
cdr3_nt: TGTGCCATCAGTTCTAGCGGGGGGAACACCGGGGAGCTGTTTTTT
cdr3_aa: CAISSSGGNTGELFF

clone_size: .
j_call: TRBJ2-2
v_call: TRBV7-2
d_call: .
cdr3_nt: TGTGCCAGCAGCTTCCCCAGGGAAGCCGGGGAGCTGTTTTTT
cdr3_aa: CASSFPREAGELFF

clone_size: .
j_call: TRBJ1-3
v_call: TRBV4-2
d_call: .
cdr3_nt: TGTGCCAGCAGCCATGGGGCCGCGGGAGGAAACACCATATATTTT
cdr3_aa: CASSHGAAGGNTIYF

clone_size: .
j_call: TRBJ1-2
v_call: TRBV4-3
d_call: .
cdr3_nt: TGCGCCAGCAGCCCTGCGTTCGAGGGGGTTCATGGCTACACCTTC
cdr3_aa: CASSPAFEGVHGYTF

clone_size: .
j_call: TRBJ2-2
v_call: TRBV4-3
d_call: .
cdr3_nt: TGCGCCAGCAGCCAAGTTAACAGGGTCGAAGCCGGGGAGCTGTTTTTT
cdr3_aa: CASSQVNRVEAGELFF

clone_size: .
j_call: TRBJ2-5
v_call: TRBV7-9
d_call: TRBD1
cdr3_nt: TGTGCCAGCAGCCAACGACAGGGAGACTACCAAGAGACCCAGTACTTC
cdr3_aa: CASSQRQGDYQETQYF

clone_size: .
j_call: TRBJ2-2
v_call: TRBV4-1
d_call: .
cdr3_nt: TGCGCCAGCAGCCAAGGGGCAGGGATTACCGGGGAGCTGTTTTTT
cdr3_aa: CASSQGAGITGELFF

clone_size: .
j_call: TRBJ2-1
v_call: TRBV2
d_call: TRBD2
cdr3_nt: TGTGCCAGCACAACAAGAACTAGCGGGGGGTGGAATGAGCAGTTCTTC
cdr3_aa: CASTTRTSGGWNEQFF

clone_size: .
j_call: TRBJ2-7
v_call: TRBV6-5
d_call: .
cdr3_nt: TGTGCCAGCAGCATCACTTTCGAGCAGTACTTC
cdr3_aa: CASSITFEQYF

clone_size: .
j_call: TRBJ2-2
v_call: TRBV15
d_call: TRBD1
cdr3_nt: TGTGCCACCAGCCCATGGACAGGGGGTTCCGGGGAGCTGTTTTTT
cdr3_aa: CATSPWTGGSGELFF

clone_size: .
j_call: TRBJ2-7
v_call: TRBV5-6
d_call: TRBD1
cdr3_nt: TGTGCCAGCACCTGGGGGACAGGGAACCACGAGCAGTACTTC
cdr3_aa: CASTWGTGNHEQYF

clone_size: .
j_call: TRBJ1-5
v_call: TRBV27
d_call: TRBD1
cdr3_nt: TGTGCCAGCAGTCAAGGGACAGATAGCAATCAGCCCCAGCATTTT
cdr3_aa: CASSQGTDSNQPQHF

clone_size: .
j_call: TRBJ2-5
v_call: TRBV5-4
d_call: TRBD2
cdr3_nt: TGTGCCAGCAGCTTCTACGGGGAGGGTGCAGAGACCCAGTACTTC
cdr3_aa: CASSFYGEGAETQYF

clone_size: .
j_call: TRBJ2-3
v_call: TRBV18
d_call: .
cdr3_nt: TGTGCCAGCTCACCAGTCCAAGATACGCAGTATTTT
cdr3_aa: CASSPVQDTQYF

clone_size: .
j_call: TRBJ1-4
v_call: TRBV7-9
d_call: .
cdr3_nt: TGTGCCAGCAGCCAAGGACTGCCAGATAATGAAAAACTGTTTTTT
cdr3_aa: CASSQGLPDNEKLFF

clone_size: .
j_call: TRBJ2-7
v_call: TRBV6-1
d_call: TRBD1
cdr3_nt: TGTGCCAGCAGTGAGGACAGGGTAGTAGTCGAGCAGTACTTC
cdr3_aa: CASSEDRVVVEQYF

clone_size: once
j_call: TRBJ2-3
v_call: TRBV5-4
d_call: .
cdr3_nt: TGTGCCAGCAGCCTTACTAGTCAGGTAACGCAGTATTTT
cdr3_aa: CASSLTSQVTQYF

clone_size: .
j_call: TRBJ2-7
v_call: TRBV10-3
d_call: TRBD1
cdr3_nt: TGTGCCATCAGCTACGGACAGGATAACATTTACGAGCAGTACTTC
cdr3_aa: CAISYGQDNIYEQYF

clone_size: .
j_call: TRBJ2-2
v_call: TRBV6-6
d_call: TRBD2
cdr3_nt: TGTGCCAGCCGGGGACTAGCGGCGAACACCGGGGAGCTGTTTTTT
cdr3_aa: CASRGLAANTGELFF

clone_size: .
j_call: TRBJ2-5
v_call: TRBV11-2
d_call: .
cdr3_nt: TGTGCCAGCAGCTTAGGACTAGTGCGAGAGACCCAGTACTTC
cdr3_aa: CASSLGLVRETQYF

clone_size: .
j_call: TRBJ2-7
v_call: TRBV9
d_call: .
cdr3_nt: TGTGCCAGCAGCGTAGCCGATGGGCTTGGCGAGCAGTACTTC
cdr3_aa: CASSVADGLGEQYF

clone_size: .
j_call: TRBJ2-2
v_call: TRBV9
d_call: TRBD2
cdr3_nt: TGTGCCAGCAGCGTAGATCTTAGCGGGACTAGTGTTTCTGGGGAGCTGTTTTTT
cdr3_aa: CASSVDLSGTSVSGELFF

clone_size: .
j_call: TRBJ2-7
v_call: TRBV5-1
d_call: TRBD1
cdr3_nt: TGCGCCAGCAGCTTGACTCCCGGGACAGGGGGCATCTACGAGCAGTACTTC
cdr3_aa: CASSLTPGTGGIYEQYF

clone_size: .
j_call: TRBJ2-1
v_call: TRBV7-3
d_call: .
cdr3_nt: TGTGCCAGCAGCTCGACTAATGAGCAGTTCTTC
cdr3_aa: CASSSTNEQFF

clone_size: .
j_call: TRBJ1-2
v_call: TRBV4-3
d_call: TRBD1
cdr3_nt: TGCGCCAGCAGCCAAGTGGGACAGGGCTATGGCTACACCTTC
cdr3_aa: CASSQVGQGYGYTF

clone_size: .
j_call: TRBJ2-1
v_call: TRBV29-1
d_call: TRBD2
cdr3_nt: TGCAGCGTTGTTAGCGGGTTTAATGAGCAGTTCTTC
cdr3_aa: CSVVSGFNEQFF

clone_size: .
j_call: TRBJ1-2
v_call: TRBV11-2
d_call: .
cdr3_nt: TGTGCCAGCAGCTTAGAGGGCAGAGCCTATGGCTACACCTTC
cdr3_aa: CASSLEGRAYGYTF

clone_size: .
j_call: TRBJ2-2
v_call: TRBV7-2
d_call: .
cdr3_nt: TGTGCCAGCAGCTTACTTCAGGGGACCGGGGAGCTGTTTTTT
cdr3_aa: CASSLLQGTGELFF

clone_size: .
j_call: TRBJ1-2
v_call: TRBV29-1
d_call: .
cdr3_nt: TGCAGCGTGGGGCCCTTAAACTATGGCTACACCTTC
cdr3_aa: CSVGPLNYGYTF

clone_size: .
j_call: TRBJ2-5
v_call: TRBV2
d_call: .
cdr3_nt: TGTGCCAGCAGCGTGGGAGGGGGGGGATTGGGAGAGACCCAGTACTTC
cdr3_aa: CASSVGGGGLGETQYF

clone_size: .
j_call: TRBJ1-1
v_call: TRBV5-4
d_call: .
cdr3_nt: TGTGCCAGCAGCTTAATTTCCTCCGTGAGCACTGAAGCTTTCTTT
cdr3_aa: CASSLISSVSTEAFF

clone_size: .
j_call: TRBJ2-2
v_call: TRBV27
d_call: .
cdr3_nt: TGTGCCAGCAGTTCATCCCGTACCGGGGAGCTGTTTTTT
cdr3_aa: CASSSSRTGELFF

clone_size: .
j_call: TRBJ2-1
v_call: TRBV18
d_call: .
cdr3_nt: TGTGCCAGCTCACCCCAACAGGTTCGGCAAGCAAACAATGAGCAGTTCTTC
cdr3_aa: CASSPQQVRQANNEQFF

clone_size: .
j_call: TRBJ2-7
v_call: TRBV9
d_call: TRBD2
cdr3_nt: TGTGCCAGCAGCGCGACTAGCGGGGTGTACGAGCAGTACTTC
cdr3_aa: CASSATSGVYEQYF

clone_size: .
j_call: TRBJ2-7
v_call: TRBV13
d_call: TRBD2
cdr3_nt: TGTGCCAGCAGCTTAATCAGCGGGGGGTCCTACGAGCAGTACTTC
cdr3_aa: CASSLISGGSYEQYF

clone_size: .
j_call: TRBJ2-3
v_call: TRBV4-3
d_call: .
cdr3_nt: TGCGCCAGCAGCCAAGATCGGGGTACCACAGATACGCAGTATTTT
cdr3_aa: CASSQDRGTTDTQYF

clone_size: .
j_call: TRBJ2-1
v_call: TRBV5-1
d_call: .
cdr3_nt: TGCGCCAGCAGCTTGGGGCAGGTTTCCTACAATGAGCAGTTCTTC
cdr3_aa: CASSLGQVSYNEQFF

clone_size: .
j_call: TRBJ1-4
v_call: TRBV27
d_call: .
cdr3_nt: TGTGCCAGCACTGGGGCAACAGGGTCTAATGAAAAACTGTTTTTT
cdr3_aa: CASTGATGSNEKLFF

clone_size: .
j_call: TRBJ1-2
v_call: TRBV4-3
d_call: TRBD1
cdr3_nt: TGCGCCAGCAGCCAGGGACAGGCAACTTATGGCTACACCTTC
cdr3_aa: CASSQGQATYGYTF

clone_size: .
j_call: TRBJ1-2
v_call: TRBV6-5
d_call: TRBD1
cdr3_nt: TGTGCCAGCAGCTATACAGGGGTTTATGGCTACACCTTC
cdr3_aa: CASSYTGVYGYTF

clone_size: .
j_call: TRBJ2-2
v_call: TRBV4-3
d_call: .
cdr3_nt: TGCGCCAGCAGCCAAGGGACAGAGAACACCGGGGAGCTGTTTTTT
cdr3_aa: CASSQGTENTGELFF

clone_size: .
j_call: TRBJ2-2
v_call: TRBV19
d_call: TRBD2
cdr3_nt: TGTGCCTCCAAGGAAAGGGGACTAGCGGGAGCAGCGAACACCGGGGAGCTGTTTTTT
cdr3_aa: CASKERGLAGAANTGELFF

clone_size: .
j_call: TRBJ1-1
v_call: TRBV19
d_call: TRBD1
cdr3_nt: TGTGCCAGTAGTCGACAGGGGCAAGCTTTCTTT
cdr3_aa: CASSRQGQAFF